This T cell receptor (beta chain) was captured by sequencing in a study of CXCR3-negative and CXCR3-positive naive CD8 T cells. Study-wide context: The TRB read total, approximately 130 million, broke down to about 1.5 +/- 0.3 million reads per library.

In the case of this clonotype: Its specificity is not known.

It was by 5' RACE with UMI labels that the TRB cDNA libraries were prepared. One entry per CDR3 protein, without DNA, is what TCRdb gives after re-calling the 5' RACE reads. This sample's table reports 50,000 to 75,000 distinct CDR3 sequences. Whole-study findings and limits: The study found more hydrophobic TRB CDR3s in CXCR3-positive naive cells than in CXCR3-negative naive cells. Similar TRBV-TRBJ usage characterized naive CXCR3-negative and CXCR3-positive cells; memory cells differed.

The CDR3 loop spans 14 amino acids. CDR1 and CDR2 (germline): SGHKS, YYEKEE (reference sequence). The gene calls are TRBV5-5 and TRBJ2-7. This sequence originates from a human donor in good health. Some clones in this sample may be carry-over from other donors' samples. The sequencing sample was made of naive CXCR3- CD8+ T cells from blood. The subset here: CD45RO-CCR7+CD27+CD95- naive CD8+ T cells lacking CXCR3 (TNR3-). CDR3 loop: CASSLAQLPYEQYF. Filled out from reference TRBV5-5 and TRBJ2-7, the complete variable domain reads DAGVTQSPTHLIKTRGQQVTLRCSPISGHKSVSWYQQVLGQGPQFIFQYYEKEERGRGNFPDRFSARQFPNYSSELNVNALLLGDSALYLCASSLAQLPYEQYFGPGTRLTVT.